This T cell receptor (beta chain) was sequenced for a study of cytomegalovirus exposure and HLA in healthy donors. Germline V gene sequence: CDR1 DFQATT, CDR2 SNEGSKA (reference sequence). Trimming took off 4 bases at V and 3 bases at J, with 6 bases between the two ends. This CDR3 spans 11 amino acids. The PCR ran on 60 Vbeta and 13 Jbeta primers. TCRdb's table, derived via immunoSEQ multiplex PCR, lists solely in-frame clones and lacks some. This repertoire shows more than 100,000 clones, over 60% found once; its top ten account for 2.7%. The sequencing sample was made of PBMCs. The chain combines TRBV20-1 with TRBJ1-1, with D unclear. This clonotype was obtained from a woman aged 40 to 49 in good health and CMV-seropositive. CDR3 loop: CSAIHYTEAFF. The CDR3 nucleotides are TGCAGTGCTATCCACTACACTGAAGCTTTCTTT.